This TCR beta chain is from a study of control samples from healthy donors and cancer patients. CDR3 length equals 14 residues. Germline trimming cut 4 bases from V and 5 bases from J; bases unmatched to any gene: 8. Germline V gene sequence: CDR1 LNHDA, CDR2 SQIVND (reference sequence). Data came from immunoSEQ multiplex PCR; TCRdb stores just in-frame clones and leaves some out. This table has roughly 95,000 clones, 85% to 90% appearing once. The receptor was isolated from a man aged 30 to 39 in good health. Sequenced material: blood. This chain uses TRBV19 with TRBJ2-7, with 7 nucleotides matching TRBD1. DNA of the CDR3: TGTGCCAGTAGTAACGACAGGGCGATAAACGAGCAGTACTTC. Protein product: CASSNDRAINEQYF. Together with reference TRBV19 and TRBJ2-7, the CDR3 gives the full variable domain: DGGITQSPKYLFRKEGQNVTLSCEQNLNHDAMYWYRQDPGQGLRLIYYSQIVNDFQKGDIAEGYSVSREKKESFPLTVTSAQKNPTAFYLCASSNDRAINEQYFGPGTRLTVT.